One sample yielded the 5 T cell receptor beta chains listed below, sequenced in a study of post-analysis software for immune sequencing data. Broader study findings: Elevated frequency relative to controls characterized 4 or 5 TRBV segments in patients, TRBV5-6, TRBV5-1 and TRBV20-1 among them.

Their cognate antigens are unknown. Every TCR beta cDNA library bore unique molecular identifiers. Each CDR3 protein is one row after TCRdb ran MiXCR on the PCR reads. In the table there are 820,000 or so distinct CDR3 sequences, around 53% of which are singletons. Sequencing input: blood. These receptors originate from a girl aged 5 to 17 with multiple sclerosis.

This clonotype was detected only a few times. The gene calls are TRBV20-1 and TRBJ2-7; TRBD2 aligns across 8 bases. The V segment lost 5 bases and the J segment 0 bases; nucleotides outside the gene matches: 9. CDR1 is DFQATT and CDR2 is SNEGSKA in the germline V gene (reference sequence). This CDR3 region has 15 residues. Here the CDR3 DNA reads TGCAGTGCTCCCCCGGGAGGGACGTACTCCTACGAGCAGTACTTC. Its translation: CSAPPGGTYSYEQYF.

This sequence joins TRBV6-1 and TRBJ2-3, with 10 bases matching TRBD2. Germline CDR1 MNHNS, CDR2 SASEGT. This CDR3 has 15 amino acids. Germline trimming cut 8 bases from V and 5 bases from J; bases unmatched to any gene: 10. CDR3 nucleotides: TGTGCCAGCGGTATTGGAGCGGGAGGGTTAGATACGCAGTATTTT. Protein sequence: CASGIGAGGLDTQYF.

The chain links TRBV20-1 to TRBJ2-1; 7 bases map to TRBD2. V was clipped by 1 base and J by 6 bases; unmatched bases: 6. The CDR3 is made up of 14 amino acids. The germline CDR1 and CDR2 sequences are DFQATT and SNEGSKA (reference sequence). The CDR3 nucleotides read TGCAGTGCTAGAGTCCGGGAGGCCTTCAATGAGCAGTTCTTC. Protein: CSARVREAFNEQFF.

V and J are TRBV3-1 and TRBJ2-3; D is unresolved. Germline V CDR1 and CDR2: LGHDT, YNNKEL (reference sequence). This CDR3 contains 16 residues. V lost 1 base, J lost 3 bases, and 14 bases lay in between. The CDR3 sequence: CASSQATGWSTDTQYF. Written as DNA, the CDR3 is TGTGCCAGCAGCCAAGCTACTGGTTGGAGTACAGATACGCAGTATTTT.

This chain connects TRBV5-1 to TRBJ2-7; no definite D call. CDR3 size: 13 residues. Germline V gene data show CDR1 as SGHRS and CDR2 as YFSETQ. Trimming took off 4 bases at V and 2 bases at J, with 10 bases between the two ends. CDR3 sequence reads: CASSRRGTYEQYF. As DNA, the CDR3 is TGCGCCAGCAGCCGCAGAGGCACCTACGAGCAGTACTTC.